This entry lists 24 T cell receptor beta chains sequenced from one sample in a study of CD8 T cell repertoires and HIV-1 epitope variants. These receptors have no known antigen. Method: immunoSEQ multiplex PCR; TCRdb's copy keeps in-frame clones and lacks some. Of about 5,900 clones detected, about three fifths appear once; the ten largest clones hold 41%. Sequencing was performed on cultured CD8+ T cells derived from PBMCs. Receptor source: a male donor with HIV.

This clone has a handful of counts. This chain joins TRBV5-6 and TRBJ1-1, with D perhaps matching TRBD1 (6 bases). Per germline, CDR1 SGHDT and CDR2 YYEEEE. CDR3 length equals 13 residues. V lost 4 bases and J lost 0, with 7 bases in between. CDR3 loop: CASSGTLNTEAFF. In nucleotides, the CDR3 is TGTGCCAGCAGCGGGACATTGAACACTGAAGCTTTCTTT.

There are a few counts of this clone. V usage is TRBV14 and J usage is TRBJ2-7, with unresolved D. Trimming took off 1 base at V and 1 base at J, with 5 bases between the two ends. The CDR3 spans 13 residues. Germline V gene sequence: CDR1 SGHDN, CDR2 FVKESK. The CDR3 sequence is CASSQVGSYEQYF. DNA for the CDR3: TGTGCCAGCAGCCAAGTGGGGTCCTACGAGCAGTACTTC.

The CDR3 bases are TGCGCCAGCAGCCAAATGTTAGGGATTAGGACTGAAGCTTTCTTT. As protein: CASSQMLGIRTEAFF. The rearrangement uses TRBV4-1 and TRBJ1-1, with D hard to call. There are 15 residues in the CDR3. V lost 2 bases and J lost 5, with 15 bases in between. The germline CDR1 and CDR2 sequences are MGHRA and YSYEKL.

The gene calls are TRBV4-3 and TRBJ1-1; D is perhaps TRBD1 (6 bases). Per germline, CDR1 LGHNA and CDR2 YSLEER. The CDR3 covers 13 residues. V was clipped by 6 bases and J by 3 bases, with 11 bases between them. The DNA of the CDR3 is TGCGCCAGCAGGCAACAGGGTGACACTGAAGCTTTCTTT. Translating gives CASRQQGDTEAFF.

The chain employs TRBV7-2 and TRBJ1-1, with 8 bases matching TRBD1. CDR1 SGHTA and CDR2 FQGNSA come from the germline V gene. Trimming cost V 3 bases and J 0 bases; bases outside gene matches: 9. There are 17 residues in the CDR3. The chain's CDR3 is CASSFEPRTGMNTEAFF. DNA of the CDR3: TGTGCCAGCAGCTTCGAACCCAGGACAGGGATGAACACTGAAGCTTTCTTT.

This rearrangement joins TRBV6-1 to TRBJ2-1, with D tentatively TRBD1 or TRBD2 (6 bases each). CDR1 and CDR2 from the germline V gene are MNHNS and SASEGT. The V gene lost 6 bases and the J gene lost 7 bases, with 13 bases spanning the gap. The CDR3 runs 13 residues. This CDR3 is CASSLWGANEQFF. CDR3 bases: TGTGCCAGCAGCCTATGGGGGGCGAATGAGCAGTTCTTC.

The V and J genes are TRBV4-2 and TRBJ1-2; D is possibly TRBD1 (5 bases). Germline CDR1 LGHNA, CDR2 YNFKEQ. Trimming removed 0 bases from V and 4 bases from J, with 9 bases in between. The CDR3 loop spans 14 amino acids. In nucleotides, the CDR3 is TGTGCCAGCAGCCAAGAAGTGAGGGGCTATGGCTACACCTTC. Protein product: CASSQEVRGYGYTF.

The CDR3 is CASSEWGQGNTEAFF. DNA for the CDR3: TGTGCCAGCAGTGAATGGGGACAGGGGAACACTGAAGCTTTCTTT. The rearrangement uses TRBV25-1 and TRBJ1-1; 9 nucleotides agree with TRBD1. Germline CDR1 is MGHDK and CDR2 is SYGVNS. The CDR3 is 15 amino acids. The V and J ends lost 1 base and 1 base, in that order; junction bases with no gene match: 1.

For the CDR3, the DNA is TGTGCCAGCAGCTACCGACAGGGGGCCACCGGGGAGCTGTTTTTT. Translating gives CASSYRQGATGELFF. The chain has TRBV11-2 and TRBJ2-2; TRBD1 matches 10 bases. Germline loops: CDR1 SGHAT, CDR2 FQNNGV. V trimming: 4 bases; J trimming: 4 bases; junction bases outside the gene matches: 3. CDR3 length: 15 amino acids.

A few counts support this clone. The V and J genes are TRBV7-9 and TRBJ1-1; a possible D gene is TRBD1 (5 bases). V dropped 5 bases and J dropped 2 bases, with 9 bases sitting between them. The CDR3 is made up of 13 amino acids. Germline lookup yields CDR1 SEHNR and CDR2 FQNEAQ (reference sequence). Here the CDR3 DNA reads TGTGCCAGCAGCCCCGACAGCAACACTGAAGCTTTCTTT. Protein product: CASSPDSNTEAFF.

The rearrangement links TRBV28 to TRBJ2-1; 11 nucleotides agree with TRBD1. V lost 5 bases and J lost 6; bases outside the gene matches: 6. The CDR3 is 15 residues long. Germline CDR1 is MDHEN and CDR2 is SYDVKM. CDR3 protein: CASSPPGTGGNEQFF. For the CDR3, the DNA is TGTGCCAGCAGTCCCCCCGGGACAGGGGGCAATGAGCAGTTCTTC.

The DNA for the CDR3 is TGTGCCAGCAGGGAAGGGGCGAGCACAGATACGCAGTATTTT. Translation gives CASREGASTDTQYF. The chain carries TRBV6-4 and TRBJ2-3; D is possibly TRBD1 (5 bases). The CDR3 is 14 residues long. Germline lookup yields CDR1 MRHNA and CDR2 SNTAGT. Trimming cost V 6 bases and J 0 bases, with 10 bases left between them.

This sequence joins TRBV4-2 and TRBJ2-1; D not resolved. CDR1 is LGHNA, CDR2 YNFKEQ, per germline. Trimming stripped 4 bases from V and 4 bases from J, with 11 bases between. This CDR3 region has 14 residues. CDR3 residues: CASSRIGDYNEQFF. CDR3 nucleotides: TGTGCCAGCAGCCGTATAGGCGATTACAATGAGCAGTTCTTC.

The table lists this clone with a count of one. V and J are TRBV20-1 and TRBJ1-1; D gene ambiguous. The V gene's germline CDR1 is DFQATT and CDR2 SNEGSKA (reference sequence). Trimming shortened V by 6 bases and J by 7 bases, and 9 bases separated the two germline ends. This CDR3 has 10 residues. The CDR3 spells CSAWRHEAFF. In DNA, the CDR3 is TGCAGTGCCTGGAGACATGAAGCTTTCTTT.

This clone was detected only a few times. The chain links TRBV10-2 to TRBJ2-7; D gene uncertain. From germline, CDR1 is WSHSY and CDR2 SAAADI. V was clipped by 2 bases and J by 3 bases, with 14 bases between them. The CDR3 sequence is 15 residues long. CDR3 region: CASSELGRSIYEQYF. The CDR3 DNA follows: TGCGCCAGCAGTGAGCTAGGACGGTCGATCTACGAGCAGTACTTC.

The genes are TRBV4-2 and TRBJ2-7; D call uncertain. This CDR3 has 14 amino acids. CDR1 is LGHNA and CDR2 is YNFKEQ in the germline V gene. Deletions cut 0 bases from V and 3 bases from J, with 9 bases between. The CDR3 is CASSQDLGSYEQYF. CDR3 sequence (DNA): TGTGCCAGCAGCCAAGATCTTGGAAGCTACGAGCAGTACTTC.

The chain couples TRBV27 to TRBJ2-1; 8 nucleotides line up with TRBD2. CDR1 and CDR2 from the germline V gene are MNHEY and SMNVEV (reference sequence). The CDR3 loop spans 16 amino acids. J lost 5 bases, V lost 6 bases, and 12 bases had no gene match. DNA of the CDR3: TGTGCCAGCAGGTTTTGGAGGGCGGGGGGCGACAATGAGCAGTTCTTC. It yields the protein CASRFWRAGGDNEQFF.

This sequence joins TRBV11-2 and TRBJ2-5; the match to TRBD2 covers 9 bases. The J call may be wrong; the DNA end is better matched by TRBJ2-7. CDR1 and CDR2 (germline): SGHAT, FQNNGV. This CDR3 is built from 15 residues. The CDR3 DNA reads TGTGCCAGCAGCCCCCCCGGGCGGGAGGGTTACGAGCAGTACTTC. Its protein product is CASSPPGREGYEQYF.

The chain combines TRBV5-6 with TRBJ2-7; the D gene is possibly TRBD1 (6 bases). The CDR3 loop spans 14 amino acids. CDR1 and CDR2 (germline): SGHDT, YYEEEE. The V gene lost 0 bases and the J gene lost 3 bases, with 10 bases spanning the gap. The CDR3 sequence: CASSLERGIYEQYF. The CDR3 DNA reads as TGTGCCAGCAGCTTGGAGAGGGGGATCTACGAGCAGTACTTC.

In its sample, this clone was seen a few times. As DNA, the CDR3 is TGTGCCAGCCTAGTGGACACCTACGAGCAGTACTTC. This gives the protein CASLVDTYEQYF. The V call is TRBV2, the J call TRBJ2-7; TRBD1 is a possible D gene (5 bases). The germline V gene encodes CDR1 SNHLY and CDR2 FYNNEI. The CDR3 totals 12 residues. The V end was cut by 8 bases, the J end by 2 bases, with 10 bases between.

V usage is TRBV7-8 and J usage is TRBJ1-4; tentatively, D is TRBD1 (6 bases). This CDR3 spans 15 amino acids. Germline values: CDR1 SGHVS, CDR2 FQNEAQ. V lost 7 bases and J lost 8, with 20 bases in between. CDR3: CASTPWVRGEEKLFF. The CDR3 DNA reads TGTGCCAGCACCCCTTGGGTAAGGGGGGAGGAAAAACTGTTTTTT.

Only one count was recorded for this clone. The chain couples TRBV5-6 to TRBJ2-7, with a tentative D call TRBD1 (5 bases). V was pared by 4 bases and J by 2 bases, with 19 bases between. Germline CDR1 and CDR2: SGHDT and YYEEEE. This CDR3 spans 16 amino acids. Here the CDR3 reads CASSHTVGQLTYEQYF. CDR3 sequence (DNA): TGTGCCAGCAGCCACACAGTGGGGCAGTTAACCTACGAGCAGTACTTC.

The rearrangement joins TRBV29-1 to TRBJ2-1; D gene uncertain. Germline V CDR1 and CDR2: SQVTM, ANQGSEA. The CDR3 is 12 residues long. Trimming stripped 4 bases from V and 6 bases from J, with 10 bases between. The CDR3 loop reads CSVVIPSNEQFF. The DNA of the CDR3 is TGCAGCGTTGTTATTCCAAGCAATGAGCAGTTCTTC.

The CDR3 DNA sequence: TGTGCCAGTAGTATAAGCGTTGGGAACACAGATACGCAGTATTTT. Translated: CASSISVGNTDTQYF. The chain carries TRBV19 and TRBJ2-3; the D is unclear. Per germline, CDR1 LNHDA and CDR2 SQIVND (reference sequence). The V end was cut by 2 bases, the J end by 2 bases, with 11 bases between. The CDR3 totals 15 residues.